This entry concerns a single T cell receptor (beta chain). What it binds is not known. It was with unique molecular identifiers that the TCRbeta library was prepared. TCRdb passed the PCR reads through MiXCR, listing each CDR3 protein once. The sample comprises approximately 270,000 distinct CDR3 sequences, 20% to 30% of which are singletons, and about 4.8% rests with the top ten. V was pared by 3 bases and J by 0 bases, with 9 bases between. Germline assignment: CDR1 DFQATT and CDR2 SNEGSKA (reference sequence). This CDR3 has 14 residues. This sample is part of a study of T-cell reconstitution after alpha-beta-depleted transplantation in children. Points from the study as a whole: Certain patients had high TCRbeta diversity at day 60, and it came from recipient T cells and thymic progenitors that survived. Two months or so post-transplant, alpha-beta T cells reportedly derived from several hundred expanded graft clones. The main origin of T-cell counts and diversity one year after transplant was newly produced T cells.

The rearrangement links TRBV20-1 to TRBJ1-3; no firm D call. The TCR originated in a female patient aged 2 to 10 who had a stem cell transplant for congenital amegakaryocytic thrombocytopenia, so the T cells may come from the graft donor. The specimen comprised PBMCs, mostly from graft donor cells, sampled 360 days after TCRalphabeta/CD19-depleted stem cell transplant. Written as DNA, the CDR3 is TGCAGTGCTAGTGGGCGGGACTCTGGAAACACCATATATTTT. Its translation: CSASGRDSGNTIYF.